This TCR beta chain was captured in a study of blood T cell repertoires in COVID-19. For the study at large: Sites in the United States, Italy and Spain provided acute and convalescent COVID-19 samples. From T cells, B-cell-depleted T cells, or PBMCs came the material, which was cDNA or gDNA.

CDR3 length equals 17 residues. Germline values: CDR1 ENHRY, CDR2 SYGVKD. Trimming at V came to 5 bases and at J to 4 bases, leaving 10 bases not matched to a gene. This clone showed up just once. Only in-frame clones appear in the TCRdb table, and some are missing; sequencing was by immunoSEQ multiplex PCR. Of 200,000 to 250,000 clones listed, roughly 85% are singletons. Sequenced material: PBMCs or T cells enriched from blood (not recorded which). The sequence was collected from a woman aged 40-49 years with acute COVID-19. The rearrangement links TRBV10-3 to TRBJ2-7; 14 nucleotides match TRBD2. This chain's CDR3 is CAISQIPGLAGAYEQYF. DNA for the CDR3: TGTGCCATCAGTCAAATACCGGGACTAGCGGGAGCTTACGAGCAGTACTTC.